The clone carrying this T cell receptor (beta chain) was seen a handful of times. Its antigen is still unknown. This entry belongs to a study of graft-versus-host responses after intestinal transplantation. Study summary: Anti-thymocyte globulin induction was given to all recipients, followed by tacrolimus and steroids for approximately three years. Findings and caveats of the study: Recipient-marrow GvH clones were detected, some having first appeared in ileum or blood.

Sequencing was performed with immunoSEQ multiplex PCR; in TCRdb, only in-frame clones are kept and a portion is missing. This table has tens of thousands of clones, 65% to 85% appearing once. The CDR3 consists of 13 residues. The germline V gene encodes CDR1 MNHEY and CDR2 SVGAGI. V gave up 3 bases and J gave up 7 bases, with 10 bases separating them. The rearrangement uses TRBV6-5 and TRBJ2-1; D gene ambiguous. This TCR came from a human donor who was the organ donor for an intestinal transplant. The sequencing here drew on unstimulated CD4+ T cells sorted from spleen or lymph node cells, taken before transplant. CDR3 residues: CASSYEARNEQFF. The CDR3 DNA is TGTGCCAGCAGTTATGAAGCCAGGAATGAGCAGTTCTTC.